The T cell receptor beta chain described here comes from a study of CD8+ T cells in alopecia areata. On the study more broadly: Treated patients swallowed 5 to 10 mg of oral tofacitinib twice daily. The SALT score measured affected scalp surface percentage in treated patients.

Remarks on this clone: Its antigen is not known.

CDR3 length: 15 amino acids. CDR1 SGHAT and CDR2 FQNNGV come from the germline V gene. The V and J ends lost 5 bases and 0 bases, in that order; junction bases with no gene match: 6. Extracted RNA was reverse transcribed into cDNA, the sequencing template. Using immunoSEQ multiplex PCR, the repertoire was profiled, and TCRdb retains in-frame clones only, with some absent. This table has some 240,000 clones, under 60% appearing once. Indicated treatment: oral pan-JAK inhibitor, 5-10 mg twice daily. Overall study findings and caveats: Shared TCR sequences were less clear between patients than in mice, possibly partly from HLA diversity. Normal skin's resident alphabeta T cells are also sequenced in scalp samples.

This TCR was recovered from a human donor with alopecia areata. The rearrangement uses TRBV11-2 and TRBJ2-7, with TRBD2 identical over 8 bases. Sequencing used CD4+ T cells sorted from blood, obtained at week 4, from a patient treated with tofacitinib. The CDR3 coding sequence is TGTGCCAGCAGCCCGATAGCGGGGACCTCCTACGAGCAGTACTTC. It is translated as CASSPIAGTSYEQYF. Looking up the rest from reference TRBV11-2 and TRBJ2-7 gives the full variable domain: EAGVAQSPRYKIIEKRQSVAFWCNPISGHATLYWYQQILGQGPKLLIQFQNNGVVDDSQLPKDRFSAERLKGVDSTLKIQPAKLEDSAVYLCASSPIAGTSYEQYFGPGTRLTVT.